This TCR beta chain was captured by sequencing in a study of beta chain features in type 1 diabetes. Overall study results and limits: The study found moderately but significantly shorter TCRB CDR3s in all four CD4+ subsets of Type 1 diabetes patients. Resolution of whether HLA type affects TCRB rearrangement was not achieved here. Diminished insertions and augmented deletions at VDJ junctions characterized type 1 diabetes patients. Whatever favoring of shorter templates PCR might show would apply equally to patients and controls.

CDR1 GTSNPN and CDR2 SVGIG come from the germline V gene (reference sequence). Trimming stripped 1 base from V and 2 bases from J, with 2 bases between. This CDR3 is built from 11 residues. Sorting gave populations that all exceeded 98% purity. Comments on this clone: Its antigen is not identified.

Expressed TCRB transcripts got sequenced, as all isolated RNA was reverse transcribed. The protocol was immunoSEQ multiplex PCR, while the TCRdb copy is restricted to in-frame clones and leaves out a portion. The repertoire holds under 300,000 clones, with approximately 15% as singletons. The sequenced material came from naive CD4+ T cells from blood. The clonotype was recovered from a man aged 30 to 45 with type 1 diabetes. The rearrangement links TRBV30 to TRBJ1-2, with D unclear. The CDR3 is CAWSANYGYTF. The CDR3 bases are TGTGCCTGGAGTGCGAACTATGGCTACACCTTC.